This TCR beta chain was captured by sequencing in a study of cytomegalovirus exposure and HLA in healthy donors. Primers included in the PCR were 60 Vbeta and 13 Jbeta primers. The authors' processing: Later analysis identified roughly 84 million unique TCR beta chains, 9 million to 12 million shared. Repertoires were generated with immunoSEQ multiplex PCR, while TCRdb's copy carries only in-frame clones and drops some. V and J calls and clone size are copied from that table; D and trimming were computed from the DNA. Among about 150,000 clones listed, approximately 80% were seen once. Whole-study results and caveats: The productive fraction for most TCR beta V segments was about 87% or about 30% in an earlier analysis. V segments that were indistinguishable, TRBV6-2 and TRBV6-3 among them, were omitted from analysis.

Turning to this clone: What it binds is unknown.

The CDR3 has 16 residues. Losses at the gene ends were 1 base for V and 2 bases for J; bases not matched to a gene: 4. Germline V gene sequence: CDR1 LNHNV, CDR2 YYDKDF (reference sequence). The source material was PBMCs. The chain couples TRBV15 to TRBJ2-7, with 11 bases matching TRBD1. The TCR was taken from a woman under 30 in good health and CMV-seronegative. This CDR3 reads CATSRGGGQGAYEQYF. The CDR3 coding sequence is TGTGCCACCAGCAGAGGGGGGGGACAGGGGGCCTACGAGCAGTACTTC.